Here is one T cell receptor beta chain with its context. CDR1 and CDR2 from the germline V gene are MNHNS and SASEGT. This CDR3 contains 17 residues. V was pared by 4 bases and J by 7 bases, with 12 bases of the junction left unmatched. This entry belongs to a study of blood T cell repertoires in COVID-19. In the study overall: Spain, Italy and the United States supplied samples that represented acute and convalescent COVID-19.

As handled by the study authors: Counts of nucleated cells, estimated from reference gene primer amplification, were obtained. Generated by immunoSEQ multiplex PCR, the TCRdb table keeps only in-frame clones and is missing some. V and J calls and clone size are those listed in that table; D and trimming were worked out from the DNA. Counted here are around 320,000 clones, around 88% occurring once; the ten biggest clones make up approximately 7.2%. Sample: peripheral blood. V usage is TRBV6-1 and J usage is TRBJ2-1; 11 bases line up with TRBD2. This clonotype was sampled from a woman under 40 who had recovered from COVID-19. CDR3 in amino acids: CASSVAGGLFGWNEQFF. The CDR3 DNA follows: TGTGCCAGCAGTGTAGCGGGGGGGCTGTTCGGTTGGAATGAGCAGTTCTTC.